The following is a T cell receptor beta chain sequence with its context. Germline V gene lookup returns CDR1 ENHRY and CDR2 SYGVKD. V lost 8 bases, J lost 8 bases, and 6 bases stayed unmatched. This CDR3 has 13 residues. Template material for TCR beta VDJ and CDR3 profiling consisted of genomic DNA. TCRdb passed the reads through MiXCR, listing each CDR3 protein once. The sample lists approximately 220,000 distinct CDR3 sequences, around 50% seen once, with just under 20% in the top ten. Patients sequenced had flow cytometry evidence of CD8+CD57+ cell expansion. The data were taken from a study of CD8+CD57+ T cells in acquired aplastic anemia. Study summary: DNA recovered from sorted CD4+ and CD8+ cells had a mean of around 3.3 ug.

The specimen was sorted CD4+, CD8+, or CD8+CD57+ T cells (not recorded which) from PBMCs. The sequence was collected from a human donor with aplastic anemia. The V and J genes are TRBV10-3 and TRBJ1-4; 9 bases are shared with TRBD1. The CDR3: CAIGGQGTEKLFF. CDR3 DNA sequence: TGTGCCATCGGGGGACAGGGAACCGAAAAACTGTTTTTT.